A selection of T cell receptor beta chains follows, all from one sample in a study of siplizumab effects on memory and regulatory T cells. Measured with immunoSEQ multiplex PCR; TCRdb has only the in-frame clones, and not every one. Among around 95,000 clones listed, around 92% were seen once. Sequencing was performed on CD4+ T cells sorted from blood. These receptors originate from a human donor in good health. Each CDR3 is given with its conserved first and last residue. D genes are given only for firm matches. Clone size appears in some rows only: once, few, many, or a class for an expanded clone.

TRBJ2-1	.	once	TRBV5-1	TGCGCCAGCAGCTCGGTGGGGACGGCAGACTACAATGAGCAGTTCTTC	CASSSVGTADYNEQFF
TRBJ2-1	.	.	TRBV5-3	TGTGCCAGAAGGTTAGCGGCCTCGATCCACAATGAGCAGTTCTTC	CARRLAASIHNEQFF
TRBJ2-3	TRBD2	.	TRBV10-2	TGCGCCAGCGGTACGGGGGGGACGCAGTATTTT	CASGTGGTQYF
TRBJ2-7	TRBD2	.	TRBV5-1	TGCGCCAGCAGCCTCGGCGGGGGGTACTCCTACGAGCAGTACTTC	CASSLGGGYSYEQYF
TRBJ2-3	TRBD1	.	TRBV2	TGTGCCAGGGGTGGGCAGGGGGTTCGCTTCACAGATACGCAGTATTTT	CARGGQGVRFTDTQYF
TRBJ1-5	.	once	TRBV9	TGTGCCAGCAGCACCATGGGAGGGTTCGATCAGCCCCAGCATTTT	CASSTMGGFDQPQHF
TRBJ2-1	TRBD2	.	TRBV2	TGTGCCAGCGGAGTAACACAGGTCCCCGGGGGGGATGAGCAGTTCTTC	CASGVTQVPGGDEQFF
TRBJ1-1	.	few	TRBV20-1	TGCAGTGCTACAGGGGATGAAGCTTTCTTT	CSATGDEAFF
TRBJ2-7	TRBD1	.	TRBV6-5	TGTGCCAGCAGTTACCGGGACAGAGGGGTCTACGAGCAGTACTTC	CASSYRDRGVYEQYF
TRBJ2-3	TRBD2	.	TRBV7-2	TGTGCCAGCAGCTTAGTAAGCGGGGGGTTCACAGATACGCAGTATTTT	CASSLVSGGFTDTQYF
TRBJ2-3	TRBD2	.	TRBV18	TGTGCCAGCTCACCGCCTAGCGGGGGGACCACAGATACGCAGTATTTT	CASSPPSGGTTDTQYF
TRBJ1-1	.	.	TRBV7-9	TGTGCCAGCAGCCCAACCGACTGGATCCTCACTGAAGCTTTCTTT	CASSPTDWILTEAFF
TRBJ2-5	.	.	TRBV21-1	TGTGCCAGCAGCCCCCCGGGACCGAGCCAAGAGACCCAGTACTTC	CASSPPGPSQETQYF
TRBJ1-2	.	.	TRBV9	TGTGCCAGCAGCGTAGCGTGGCAGAGTAACTATGGCTACACCTTC	CASSVAWQSNYGYTF
TRBJ2-3	.	.	TRBV11-2	TGTGCCAGCAGCTTAGACTTTCTCACAGATACGCAGTATTTT	CASSLDFLTDTQYF
TRBJ1-1	.	.	TRBV28	TGTGCCAGCAGTTTGGCGGGCCAGGGGCGATCTTTCTTT	CASSLAGQGRSFF
TRBJ2-1	.	.	TRBV6-6	TGTGCCAGCAGTTACTCCGAGTACGAGCAGTTCTTC	CASSYSEYEQFF
TRBJ1-2	.	.	TRBV10-1	TGCGCCAGGGGGCGGGAGGGACGCAGACACTATGGCTACACCTTC	CARGREGRRHYGYTF